The next 16 T cell receptor beta chains were all read from a single sample in a study of spatial heterogeneity in lung cancer. Time point of the sample: sample taken at primary tumor resection. TCRdb reprocessed the 5' RACE reads via MiXCR and lists one record per CDR3 protein. The sample includes some 44,000 distinct CDR3 sequences, roughly an eighth seen only once; the top ten take 55% to 70%. The sample was PBMCs, taken at surgery. These receptors all stem from a male donor with early-stage non-small cell lung cancer.

The V call is TRBV5-1, the J call TRBJ1-2; D not resolved. This CDR3 has 13 amino acids. CDR1 and CDR2 from the germline V gene are SGHRS and YFSETQ. The germline V and J ends were trimmed by 2 bases and 1 base, with 6 bases remaining between them. The CDR3 is CASSFGVNYGYTF. The DNA for the CDR3 is TGCGCCAGCAGCTTCGGAGTTAACTATGGCTACACCTTC.

The chain is built from TRBV7-9 and TRBJ2-3; D is unclear. The CDR3 has 14 residues. Trimming took 2 bases from V and 2 from J, leaving 8 bases between them. Germline lookup yields CDR1 SEHNR and CDR2 FQNEAQ (reference sequence). The CDR3 sequence: CASSLRLHTDTQYF. The CDR3 DNA reads as TGTGCCAGCAGCTTACGACTGCACACAGATACGCAGTATTTT.

This clonotype was detected many times. The chain employs TRBV5-6 and TRBJ2-5; D gene ambiguous. The CDR3 spans 13 residues. CDR1 and CDR2 from the germline V gene are SGHDT and YYEEEE. The V gene lost 1 base and the J gene lost 2 bases, with 6 bases spanning the gap. CDR3 in DNA: TGTGCCAGCAGCTTGCCAGGACAAGAGACCCAGTACTTC. Translation gives CASSLPGQETQYF. Together with reference TRBV5-6 and TRBJ2-5, the CDR3 gives the full variable domain: DAGVTQSPTHLIKTRGQQVTLRCSPKSGHDTVSWYQQALGQGPQFIFQYYEEEERQRGNFPDRFSGHQFPNYSSELNVNALLLGDSALYLCASSLPGQETQYFGPGTRLLVL.

In regard to this clonotype: Given a much more abundant clone one base away, this may be a read error. The chain employs TRBV6-1 and TRBJ1-3; 11 bases are shared with TRBD1. The length of the CDR3 is 16 residues. CDR1 is MNHNS, CDR2 SASEGT, per germline. CDR3 nucleotides: TGTGCCATCAGTGAAGTAGGACAGGGGGCCGGAAACACCATATATTTT. Translated: CAISEVGQGAGNTIYF.

The chain recombines TRBV11-2 with TRBJ2-5, with TRBD2 matching 7 bases. Germline trimming cut 4 bases from V and 5 bases from J; bases unmatched to any gene: 10. This CDR3 is 15 amino acids long. Germline values: CDR1 SGHAT, CDR2 FQNNGV. The DNA of the CDR3 is TGTGCCAGCAGCTCACTCCGCGGGAGAAGGGAGACCCAGTACTTC. Its translation is CASSSLRGRRETQYF.

The chain carries TRBV7-2 and TRBJ2-1; TRBD2 might be the D (6 bases). Trimming took off 3 bases at V and 6 bases at J, with 15 bases between the two ends. Germline CDR1 SGHTA, CDR2 FQGNSA. This CDR3 is 15 amino acids long. The CDR3 protein is CASSLGPASANEQFF. Written as DNA, the CDR3 is TGTGCCAGCAGCTTGGGACCCGCTAGCGCCAATGAGCAGTTCTTC.

The sample holds a few counts of this clonotype. This rearrangement joins TRBV29-1 to TRBJ2-5; D gene unclear. Trimming cost V 0 bases and J 5 bases, with 10 bases left between them. This CDR3 has 13 amino acids. Germline CDR1 reads SQVTM; CDR2 reads ANQGSEA. For the CDR3, the DNA is TGCAGCGTTGAAGATGTAGCACCCGAGACCCAGTACTTC. Its protein product is CSVEDVAPETQYF.

This clonotype was seen more than once but under ten times. The chain recombines TRBV27 with TRBJ1-1, with D possibly matching TRBD1 (6 bases). The CDR3 is 16 residues long. V was shortened by 2 bases and J by 0 bases, with 13 bases between the two germline ends. Germline V gene lookup returns CDR1 MNHEY and CDR2 SMNVEV (reference sequence). CDR3 protein: CASSLGGLGLNTEAFF. The CDR3 nucleotides are TGTGCCAGCAGTTTAGGGGGGCTTGGGCTGAACACTGAAGCTTTCTTT.

This clonotype occurred a few times. This chain uses TRBV9 with TRBJ2-3, with TRBD2 matching 13 bases. CDR3 size: 17 residues. The V and J ends lost 3 bases and 6 bases, in that order; junction bases with no gene match: 10. Germline CDR1 is SGDLS and CDR2 is YYNGEE. Written as DNA, the CDR3 is TGTGCCAGCAGCGCCCTCTGGACTAGCGGGAGTGCCGATACGCAGTATTTT. Translated, it gives CASSALWTSGSADTQYF.

The rearrangement uses TRBV11-2 and TRBJ2-3; 10 bases agree with TRBD2. The ends lost 3 bases at V and 0 bases at J; junction bases unmatched: 12. The CDR3 length is 19 residues. In germline, CDR1 is SGHAT, CDR2 FQNNGV. CDR3 sequence reads: CASSFEAGGHSSSTDTQYF. The CDR3 DNA follows: TGTGCCAGCAGCTTCGAAGCGGGGGGGCATTCGAGTAGCACAGATACGCAGTATTTT. Full variable domain (outside the CDR3, taken from reference TRBV11-2 and TRBJ2-3): EAGVAQSPRYKIIEKRQSVAFWCNPISGHATLYWYQQILGQGPKLLIQFQNNGVVDDSQLPKDRFSAERLKGVDSTLKIQPAKLEDSAVYLCASSFEAGGHSSSTDTQYFGPGTRLTVL.

This clonotype was detected many times. V and J are TRBV5-1 and TRBJ2-2; the D is unclear. This CDR3 is 14 amino acids long. Trimming left V 1 base short and J 0 bases short, with 4 bases between. The germline V gene has CDR1 SGHRS and CDR2 YFSETQ. The CDR3 coding sequence is TGCGCCAGCAGCTTGACAGCGAACACCGGGGAGCTGTTTTTT. Translating gives CASSLTANTGELFF.

The chain employs TRBV4-2 and TRBJ2-1, with 8 bases lining up with TRBD2. The CDR3 sequence is 15 residues long. Germline V gives CDR1 LGHNA, CDR2 YNFKEQ. Trimming took 4 bases from V and 14 from J; bases not matched to a gene: 16. Here the CDR3 DNA reads TGTGCCAGCAGCCCCGACCCGGGCGGTCAAGCGGGAGAGTTCTTC. Translation: CASSPDPGGQAGEFF.

This clonotype has a handful of counts. The CDR3 here is CASSYFLTGSITEAFF. The DNA of the CDR3 is TGTGCCAGCAGTTACTTCTTGACAGGGTCGATTACTGAAGCTTTCTTT. This sequence joins TRBV6-5 and TRBJ1-1, with TRBD1 matching 7 bases. The CDR3 length is 16 residues. Trimming removed 1 base from V and 5 bases from J; junction bases left unmatched: 10. The germline V gene encodes CDR1 MNHEY and CDR2 SVGAGI.

This chain uses TRBV3-1 with TRBJ2-2; tentatively, D is TRBD1 or TRBD2 (5 bases each). The CDR3 has 16 residues. Deletions cut 7 bases from V and 6 bases from J, with 21 bases between. CDR1 LGHDT and CDR2 YNNKEL come from the germline V gene (reference sequence). CDR3 nucleotide sequence: TGTGCCAGCACCCCGGCCGACCTGAGGGGTGCCGGGGAGCTGTTTTTT. Its protein is CASTPADLRGAGELFF.

The J gene is TRBJ2-7, the V gene TRBV27; 7 nucleotides align to TRBD1. CDR3 length equals 14 residues. The germline V gene encodes CDR1 MNHEY and CDR2 SMNVEV (reference sequence). J lost 2 bases, V lost 4 bases, and 5 bases had no gene match. The CDR3 sequence is CASSSGDSPYEQYF. The CDR3 region has the DNA TGTGCCAGCAGTTCCGGGGACAGCCCCTACGAGCAGTACTTC.

This clonotype was counted only a few times. This sequence joins TRBV6-5 and TRBJ1-5; D not certain. The germline V gene has CDR1 MNHEY and CDR2 SVGAGI. V was clipped by 8 bases and J by 1 base, with 9 bases between them. This CDR3 comprises 13 residues. The CDR3 loop is CASSSRSNQPQHF. CDR3 in DNA: TGTGCCAGCTCGTCCCGGAGCAATCAGCCCCAGCATTTT.